This T cell receptor (beta chain) was documented in a study of T-cell reconstitution after alpha-beta-depleted transplantation in children. Notes on this clonotype: Its target is unknown.

Findings and limits, study-wide: Fresh T-cell production supplied most of the T-cell counts and diversity seen one year after transplant. Approximately two months post-transplant, alpha-beta T cells reportedly originated from several hundred expanded graft clones.

Unique molecular identifiers were incorporated during preparation of the TCRbeta library. TCRdb redid the calling of the PCR reads with MiXCR, one entry per CDR3 protein. In the table there are about a million distinct CDR3 sequences, 25% to 35% of which are singletons. The CDR3 loop spans 15 amino acids. With 2 bases removed from V and 4 bases from J, the gap between germline ends came to 17 bases. Germline CDR1 and CDR2: DFQATT and SNEGSKA (reference sequence). The sequenced sample was PBMCs, mostly from graft donor cells, obtained 360 days after TCRalphabeta/CD19-depleted stem cell transplant. The chain uses TRBV20-1 and TRBJ1-1, with no clear D. This sequence originates from a boy under three years old who had a stem cell transplant for SCID, so the T cells may come from the graft donor. The CDR3 reads CSARPGRPGGTEAFF. CDR3 bases: TGCAGTGCTAGACCCGGGAGGCCCGGTGGCACTGAAGCTTTCTTT.